The 5 T cell receptor beta chains below come from one sample, sequenced in a study of T cell responses to AZD1222 COVID-19 vaccine. Repertoires were generated with immunoSEQ multiplex PCR, while TCRdb's copy carries only in-frame clones and drops some. Of around 140,000 clones listed, around 90% are singletons. This sample comprised peripheral blood, obtained 28 days after the second AZD1222 dose. The receptors here all came from an adult who received the AZD1222 COVID-19 vaccine.

This clone has only one observation. V usage is TRBV29-1 and J usage is TRBJ1-1; 7 bases fit TRBD1. The CDR3 has 12 amino acids. Germline V gene data show CDR1 as SQVTM and CDR2 as ANQGSEA. J gave up 2 bases and V 8 bases, and 5 bases lay outside the gene matches. The CDR3 DNA reads as TGCAGCACCGACAGGGACAACACTGAAGCTTTCTTT. Amino acids: CSTDRDNTEAFF.

V gene TRBV7-2 combines with J gene TRBJ1-3; D is uncertain. V gave up 3 bases and J gave up 2 bases, with 8 bases separating them. Germline values: CDR1 SGHTA, CDR2 FQGNSA. The CDR3 sequence is 14 residues long. For the CDR3, the DNA is TGTGCCAGCAGCTTTTCGAGCCCTGGAAACACCATATATTTT. Translated, it gives CASSFSSPGNTIYF.

As concerns this clone: Because it lacks the conserved phenylalanine or tryptophan at the end, this CDR3 is likely a read error. It is unclear where the CDR3 begins or ends on the DNA, so no DNA is shown, and the CDR3 is as TCRdb lists it. The V and J genes are TRBV2 and TRBJ1-1; whether TRBD1, the table's D call, matches the DNA was not checked. Per the germline V gene, CDR1 is SNHLY and CDR2 is FYNNEI. The CDR3 sequence runs 10 residues, both termini included. Here the CDR3 reads CASRGPTYGI.

This rearrangement joins TRBV7-2 to TRBJ2-6, with 8 bases aligning to TRBD1. This CDR3 comprises 14 residues. Per the germline V gene, CDR1 is SGHTA and CDR2 is FQGNSA. V trimming: 1 base; J trimming: 11 bases; junction bases outside the gene matches: 4. CDR3 nucleotides: TGTGCCAGCAGCTTAGACAGGGGGACCGACGTCCTGACTTTC. Translating it yields CASSLDRGTDVLTF.

This rearrangement joins TRBV24-1 to TRBJ1-4; 7 nucleotides agree with TRBD1. CDR1 and CDR2 from the germline V gene are KGHDR and SFDVKD. The V segment lost 1 base and the J segment 4 bases; nucleotides outside the gene matches: 5. This CDR3 spans 16 amino acids. The DNA of the CDR3 is TGTGCCACCAGTGATTTTAACTGGGACAGTAATGAAAAACTGTTTTTT. It is translated as CATSDFNWDSNEKLFF.